The next 15 T cell receptor beta chains were all read from a single sample in a study of T-cell reconstitution after alpha-beta-depleted transplantation in children. Unique molecular identifiers were built into the TCRbeta library. TCRdb independently ran MiXCR on the PCR reads; one entry per CDR3 protein. The sample holds almost 600,000 distinct CDR3 sequences, 20% to 30% seen once. Sequences were derived from PBMCs, sampled before TCRalphabeta/CD19-depleted stem cell transplant. All receptors derive from a boy in the first two years of life with Wiskott-Aldrich syndrome, due to receive a stem cell transplant.

This clonotype has more than one count but fewer than ten. The chain couples TRBV6-1 to TRBJ2-3, with D perhaps TRBD1 (6 bases). Deletions cut 6 bases from V and 4 bases from J, with 14 bases between. CDR1 is MNHNS, CDR2 SASEGT, per germline. This CDR3 is 14 amino acids long. DNA of the CDR3: TGTGCCAGCAGACAGGGTATATACGCAGATACGCAGTATTTT. Translation gives CASRQGIYADTQYF.

This chain connects TRBV5-1 to TRBJ2-7, with 7 bases aligning to TRBD2. The ends lost 5 bases at V and 0 bases at J; junction bases unmatched: 5. This CDR3 has 14 amino acids. Germline V gene sequence: CDR1 SGHRS, CDR2 YFSETQ. The CDR3 is CASRLAFLSYEQYF. The CDR3 bases are TGCGCCAGCAGACTAGCGTTCCTCTCCTACGAGCAGTACTTC.

This clonotype was seen repeatedly, ten times or more. The chain employs TRBV7-6 and TRBJ1-1, with unresolved D. Trimming left V 2 bases short and J 1 base short, with 5 bases between. Germline lookup yields CDR1 SGHVS and CDR2 FNYEAQ. The CDR3 is made up of 13 amino acids. For the CDR3, the DNA is TGTGCCAGCAGCTTATCCAGGAACACTGAAGCTTTCTTT. Its protein is CASSLSRNTEAFF.

In this sample, this clonotype turned up many times. The chain carries TRBV6-1 and TRBJ2-5; TRBD1 agrees at 7 bases. J gave up 3 bases and V 2 bases, and 3 bases lay outside the gene matches. The CDR3 is 14 residues long. Germline values: CDR1 MNHNS, CDR2 SASEGT. The CDR3 DNA follows: TGTGCCAGCAGTGAATTCACAGGGGAAGAGACCCAGTACTTC. The encoded protein is CASSEFTGEETQYF.

The chain joins TRBV5-1 to TRBJ2-1, with TRBD2 identical over 12 bases. Trimming at V came to 0 bases and at J to 8 bases, leaving 18 bases not matched to a gene. The CDR3 sequence is 20 residues long. Germline CDR1 and CDR2: SGHRS and YFSETQ. The CDR3 DNA sequence: TGCGCCAGCAGCTTGGAATTGGGGAGGGGGATACTAGCGGGAGGCCATGAGCAGTTCTTC. It specifies CASSLELGRGILAGGHEQFF.

The chain links TRBV5-1 to TRBJ2-1; 7 bases fit TRBD2. V shed 0 bases, J shed 4 bases, and the junction held 4 bases outside the gene matches. Germline CDR1 SGHRS, CDR2 YFSETQ. The CDR3 runs to 15 residues. As DNA, the CDR3 is TGCGCCAGCAGCTTGGATCCGGGAGGTTACAATGAGCAGTTCTTC. Amino acid sequence: CASSLDPGGYNEQFF. Filled out from reference TRBV5-1 and TRBJ2-1, the complete variable domain reads KAGVTQTPRYLIKTRGQQVTLSCSPISGHRSVSWYQQTPGQGLQFLFEYFSETQRNKGNFPGRFSGRQFSNSRSEMNVSTLELGDSALYLCASSLDPGGYNEQFFGPGTRLTVL.

CDR3 sequence: CAISESTSGRRNEQFF. The DNA for the CDR3 is TGTGCCATCAGTGAGTCGACTAGCGGGAGAAGGAATGAGCAGTTCTTC. The chain links TRBV10-3 to TRBJ2-1, with 12 bases lining up with TRBD2. From germline, CDR1 is ENHRY and CDR2 SYGVKD. The CDR3 is 16 residues long. V trimming: 0 bases; J trimming: 7 bases; junction bases outside the gene matches: 4.

This clonotype was seen a handful of times. The chain links TRBV20-1 to TRBJ2-2; 10 bases fit TRBD2. CDR1 DFQATT and CDR2 SNEGSKA come from the germline V gene (reference sequence). J lost 6 bases, V lost 5 bases, and 3 bases had no gene match. CDR3 length: 13 residues. The DNA of the CDR3 is TGCAGTGCTCTAGCGGGGGCCCCCGGGGAGCTGTTTTTT. Its protein is CSALAGAPGELFF.

Details on this clonotype: The germline gene is not matched at one end of the junction; a read error may be the cause. V gene TRBV20-1 combines with J gene TRBJ2-7, with D perhaps TRBD2 (7 bases). CDR1 and CDR2 (germline): DFQATT, SNEGSKA (reference sequence). This CDR3 spans 14 amino acids. CDR3 DNA sequence: TGCAGTGCTAGCCGGGGGGCGAGCTCCTATGAGCAGTACTTC. The encoded protein is CSASRGASSYEQYF.

The rearrangement links TRBV2 to TRBJ2-7; 8 positions match TRBD2. The CDR3 loop spans 15 amino acids. CDR1 SNHLY and CDR2 FYNNEI come from the germline V gene. The trim removed 4 bases at V and 6 bases at J, leaving 11 bases unmatched. CDR3 in amino acids: CASSVGSGRISEQYF. For the CDR3, the DNA is TGTGCCAGCAGTGTCGGAAGCGGGAGAATAAGCGAGCAGTACTTC.

This clonotype was detected only a few times. J is TRBJ1-1 and V is TRBV20-1, with D perhaps matching TRBD1 (5 bases). Germline V gives CDR1 DFQATT, CDR2 SNEGSKA (reference sequence). This CDR3 comprises 14 residues. Trimming removed 3 bases from V and 1 base from J, with 12 bases in between. CDR3 DNA: TGCAGTGCTAGTTTTCAGGGCTGGAACACTGAAGCTTTCTTT. Protein sequence: CSASFQGWNTEAFF.

This chain uses TRBV6-5 with TRBJ1-1, with 8 bases aligning to TRBD1. Germline lookup yields CDR1 MNHEY and CDR2 SVGAGI. The CDR3 is 15 residues long. V lost 2 bases and J lost 10; bases outside the gene matches: 12. The CDR3 DNA sequence: TGTGCCAGCAGTTACGGGCGCGGACAGGGAAAGGGAGCTTTCTTT. It translates to CASSYGRGQGKGAFF.

This clonotype was observed a few times. The chain links TRBV5-1 to TRBJ2-5, with 8 positions matching TRBD1. V dropped 2 bases and J dropped 9; count of bases not matched to a gene: 9. CDR3 size: 14 residues. The germline V gene has CDR1 SGHRS and CDR2 YFSETQ. The CDR3 protein is CASSFRTGSTAQYF. CDR3 bases: TGCGCCAGCAGCTTCCGGACAGGGAGTACCGCCCAGTACTTC. Full variable domain (rest looked up from reference TRBV5-1 and TRBJ2-5): KAGVTQTPRYLIKTRGQQVTLSCSPISGHRSVSWYQQTPGQGLQFLFEYFSETQRNKGNFPGRFSGRQFSNSRSEMNVSTLELGDSALYLCASSFRTGSTAQYFGPGTRLLVL.

This clonotype came up a few times. CDR3 nucleotide sequence: TGTGCCAGCAGCTTAGACGGAGCCTACTACAATGAGCAGTTCTTC. Residues: CASSLDGAYYNEQFF. This chain joins TRBV7-3 and TRBJ2-1, with D hard to call. The germline V gene has CDR1 SGHTA and CDR2 FQGTGA. With 2 bases removed from V and 3 bases from J, the gap between germline ends came to 11 bases. The CDR3 consists of 15 residues.

The chain combines TRBV12-3 or TRBV12-4 with TRBJ2-4; 7 positions match TRBD2. The CDR3 spans 16 residues. The V and J ends lost 2 bases and 0 bases, in that order; junction bases with no gene match: 4. CDR3 nucleotide sequence: TGTGCCAGCAGTTTAATGGGGAGGGGAGCCAAAAACATTCAGTACTTC. Its protein product is CASSLMGRGAKNIQYF.